The 10 T cell receptor beta chains listed next were all sequenced from one sample in a study of shared clonotypes between healthy human individuals. Cells designated naive CD8 were CD45RO-negative and were positively selected for CCR7, with terminally differentiated effector memory CD45RA+ cells excluded. Sequencing was performed with immunoSEQ multiplex PCR; in TCRdb, only in-frame clones are kept and a portion is missing. Of under 2,000,000 clones listed, approximately 95% are singletons. Sequencing was done on a sample of naive CD8+ T cells sorted from blood. The receptors stem from a man aged 18-30 years in good health.

The J gene is TRBJ2-1, the V gene TRBV10-3, with 11 bases aligning to TRBD2. The CDR3 runs to 14 residues. The germline V gene has CDR1 ENHRY and CDR2 SYGVKD. V shed 7 bases and J 6 bases; nucleotides not matched to a gene: 5. DNA for the CDR3: TGTGCCATCAACGGACTAGCGGGTGGCAATGAGCAGTTCTTC. It translates to CAINGLAGGNEQFF.

V usage is TRBV6-5 and J usage is TRBJ2-7; D may be TRBD1 (5 bases). The CDR3 consists of 13 residues. V was shortened by 6 bases and J by 1 base, with 10 bases between the two germline ends. Per germline, CDR1 MNHEY and CDR2 SVGAGI. CDR3: CASRNTGSYEQYF. DNA for the CDR3: TGTGCCAGCAGGAACACAGGATCCTACGAGCAGTACTTC.

The CDR3 sequence: CASSYSGTGLEAFF. The CDR3 nucleotides read TGTGCCAGCAGTTACTCGGGGACAGGCCTCGAAGCTTTCTTT. The chain links TRBV6-6 to TRBJ1-1; the match to TRBD1 covers 8 bases. Germline loops: CDR1 MNHNY, CDR2 SVGAGI (reference sequence). J was trimmed by 8 bases and V by 0 bases; bases with no gene match: 5. The CDR3 totals 14 residues.

Of note for this clone: Other DNA sequences in the sample encode the same CDR3. V usage is TRBV30 and J usage is TRBJ1-5; 8 bases are a match to TRBD1. Germline CDR1 reads GTSNPN; CDR2 reads SVGIG (reference sequence). The J segment lost 7 bases and the V segment lost 1 base, leaving 6 bases of the junction unmatched. The CDR3 is made up of 14 amino acids. The CDR3 sequence is CAWSGGQGTQPQHF. Written as DNA, the CDR3 is TGTGCCTGGAGTGGAGGACAGGGCACACAGCCCCAGCATTTT.

The chain combines TRBV4-1 with TRBJ1-1; D uncertain. This CDR3 has 14 amino acids. Trimming took off 0 bases at V and 1 base at J, with 6 bases between the two ends. Per the germline V gene, CDR1 is MGHRA and CDR2 is YSYEKL. CDR3 sequence: CASSQEHKNTEAFF. The CDR3, as DNA: TGCGCCAGCAGCCAAGAACATAAGAACACTGAAGCTTTCTTT.

The CDR3 DNA follows: TGTGCCAGTAGTATAGACAGCGCCGGGAATCAGCCCCAGCATTTT. Translated: CASSIDSAGNQPQHF. V and J are TRBV19 and TRBJ1-5, with no clear D. Per the germline V gene, CDR1 is LNHDA and CDR2 is SQIVND (reference sequence). The V gene lost 0 bases and the J gene lost 4 bases, with 10 bases spanning the gap. The CDR3 is 15 amino acids.

This clone was counted once. The gene calls are TRBV2 and TRBJ2-1; 7 bases align to TRBD1. J gave up 0 bases and V 8 bases, and 10 bases lay outside the gene matches. The CDR3 consists of 16 residues. Germline lookup yields CDR1 SNHLY and CDR2 FYNNEI. DNA of the CDR3: TGTGCCAGCGGGGACAGTTTAGACCGCTCCTACAATGAGCAGTTCTTC. As protein: CASGDSLDRSYNEQFF.

V and J are TRBV7-6 and TRBJ2-1, with TRBD2 identical over 9 bases. Germline CDR1 is SGHVS and CDR2 is FNYEAQ. CDR3 size: 16 residues. V shed 1 base and J 2 bases; nucleotides not matched to a gene: 3. CDR3 DNA sequence: TGTGCCAGCAGCTTAGTAGTAGCGGGAGCCTACAATGAGCAGTTCTTC. Translated: CASSLVVAGAYNEQFF. Full variable domain (rest looked up from reference TRBV7-6 and TRBJ2-1): GAGVSQSPRYKVTKRGQDVALRCDPISGHVSLYWYRQALGQGPEFLTYFNYEAQQDKSGLPNDRFSAERPEGSISTLTIQRTEQRDSAMYRCASSLVVAGAYNEQFFGPGTRLTVL.

This sequence joins TRBV7-9 and TRBJ2-7; TRBD1 might be the D (6 bases). The ends were cut back, 5 bases at V and 3 bases at J, with 17 bases in the middle. Germline loops: CDR1 SEHNR, CDR2 FQNEAQ (reference sequence). The CDR3 spans 15 residues. CDR3 protein: CASSTQGLNFYEQYF. In DNA form, the CDR3 reads TGTGCCAGCAGCACACAGGGCCTGAACTTCTACGAGCAGTACTTC.

The count of this clone is one. Other DNA sequences in the sample encode the same CDR3. The J gene is TRBJ2-7, the V gene TRBV6-5; 11 bases are shared with TRBD1. The V gene end was trimmed by 5 bases and the J gene end by 6 bases; junction bases not matched to a gene: 6. Germline V gene lookup returns CDR1 MNHEY and CDR2 SVGAGI. The CDR3 consists of 14 residues. In DNA form, the CDR3 reads TGTGCCAGCAGTCCAGGGACAGGGGGTTTCGAGCAGTACTTC. It translates to CASSPGTGGFEQYF.